This passage covers 22 T cell receptor beta chains from one sample sequenced in a study of blood T cells in healthy people across ages. Primers used in a second PCR of roughly 6 to 12 cycles were a sample-barcoded 5' primer and a J-beta primer mix. TCRdb reprocessed the 5' RACE reads with MiXCR, giving one entry per CDR3 protein. The sample shows hundreds of thousands of distinct CDR3 sequences, over 40% of them seen only once. The sequencing input was blood. These receptor sequences come from a man of 80 years or more in good health.

The V and J genes are TRBV6-2 or TRBV6-3 and TRBJ2-1; possibly TRBD2 for D (5 bases). Deletions cut 5 bases from V and 12 bases from J, with 17 bases between. This CDR3 is 13 amino acids long. Per germline, CDR1 MNHEY and CDR2 SVGEGT. In DNA, the CDR3 is TGTGCCAGCAGTAGGGCTGTGGGAGTTGTGCAGTTCTTC. It codes for CASSRAVGVVQFF.

This rearrangement joins TRBV3-1 to TRBJ1-6; maybe TRBD1 (6 bases). V lost 6 bases to trimming and J lost 0 bases, with 15 bases between them. This CDR3 spans 17 amino acids. Germline V CDR1 and CDR2: LGHDT, YNNKEL (reference sequence). The chain's CDR3 is CASRKLQGSSYNSPLHF. CDR3 nucleotide sequence: TGTGCCAGCAGGAAACTGCAGGGGAGCTCCTATAATTCACCCCTCCACTTT.

At least ten counts were recorded for this clonotype. CDR3 sequence: CSASRAGGDTQYF. The CDR3 nucleotides read TGCAGTGCTAGCCGGGCAGGAGGGGATACGCAGTATTTT. V and J are TRBV20-1 and TRBJ2-3; D is possibly TRBD2 (6 bases). V was pared by 3 bases and J by 6 bases, with 13 bases between. Per the germline V gene, CDR1 is DFQATT and CDR2 is SNEGSKA (reference sequence). The CDR3 totals 13 residues.

This rearrangement joins TRBV18 to TRBJ1-2; D is uncertain. Trimming took 4 bases from V and 1 from J, leaving 10 bases between them. From germline, CDR1 is KGHSH and CDR2 LQKENI. The CDR3 runs to 14 residues. CDR3 loop: CASSQGRGNYGYTF. Written as DNA, the CDR3 is TGTGCCAGCTCACAGGGTCGTGGTAACTATGGCTACACCTTC.

There are many counts of this clonotype. DNA for the CDR3: TGTGCCAGCAGCCCACGGATAGACGGGGGTACGCAGTATTTT. Its translation: CASSPRIDGGTQYF. The chain couples TRBV7-6 to TRBJ2-3, with a tentative D call TRBD2 (6 bases). Germline assignment: CDR1 SGHVS and CDR2 FNYEAQ. The CDR3 totals 14 residues. Deletions cut 5 bases from V and 8 bases from J, with 17 bases between.

This clonotype was picked up a small number of times. The chain couples TRBV7-2 to TRBJ2-1; 9 bases line up with TRBD2. The V gene's germline CDR1 is SGHTA and CDR2 FQGNSA. V lost 3 bases to trimming and J lost 11 bases; unmatched junction nucleotides: 8. There are 14 residues in the CDR3. The CDR3 here is CASSLASSGGKQFF. CDR3 sequence (DNA): TGTGCCAGCAGCTTGGCGAGTAGCGGGGGTAAGCAGTTCTTC.

This chain uses TRBV7-2 with TRBJ2-3; 8 bases agree with TRBD1. The CDR3 spans 16 residues. V was pared by 4 bases and J by 4 bases, with 10 bases of the junction left unmatched. Germline lookup yields CDR1 SGHTA and CDR2 FQGNSA. CDR3 nucleotide sequence: TGTGCCAGCAGCTCGCAACCCGGGACAGGCGCAGATACGCAGTATTTT. As protein: CASSSQPGTGADTQYF.

In this sample, this clonotype turned up a few times. The chain has TRBV4-1 and TRBJ2-7; tentatively, D is TRBD1 (6 bases). CDR3 length equals 16 residues. Germline V gene lookup returns CDR1 MGHRA and CDR2 YSYEKL. Trimming removed 0 bases from V and 0 bases from J, with 12 bases in between. The DNA of the CDR3 is TGCGCCAGCAGCCAAGATTCACAGGGTAGCTCCTACGAGCAGTACTTC. The encoded protein is CASSQDSQGSSYEQYF.

In its sample, this clonotype was seen a few times. The V call is TRBV5-1, the J call TRBJ1-1; 10 positions agree with TRBD1. This CDR3 has 19 residues. The trim removed 2 bases at V and 6 bases at J, leaving 19 bases unmatched. Per germline, CDR1 SGHRS and CDR2 YFSETQ. The CDR3 DNA reads TGCGCCAGCAGCTTTTTGGGCGAAGCAGACAGGGGGCGCTTCGCTGAAGCTTTCTTT. Residues: CASSFLGEADRGRFAEAFF.

The V call is TRBV6-5, the J call TRBJ2-3; 12 nucleotides line up with TRBD1. CDR1 is MNHEY and CDR2 is SVGAGI in the germline V gene. CDR3 length: 16 amino acids. J lost 2 bases, V lost 6 bases, and 6 bases had no gene match. The CDR3 protein is CASSRGTGGFTDTQYF. CDR3 sequence (DNA): TGTGCCAGCAGCCGAGGGACAGGGGGCTTCACAGATACGCAGTATTTT.

This clonotype occurred a few times. V and J are TRBV5-1 and TRBJ2-3; TRBD2 agrees at 7 bases. The CDR3 extends over 16 amino acids. The J segment lost 9 bases and the V segment lost 0 bases, leaving 13 bases of the junction unmatched. The germline CDR1 and CDR2 sequences are SGHRS and YFSETQ. CDR3 sequence reads: CASSLALMAGDGTQYF. In nucleotides, the CDR3 is TGCGCCAGCAGCTTGGCCCTGATGGCGGGGGATGGAACGCAGTATTTT.

This chain joins TRBV11-3 and TRBJ2-1; no clear D gene. Between the trimmed V and J ends, which lost 0 bases and 11 bases, there was a span of 14 bases. Germline CDR1 SGHNT, CDR2 YENEEA. CDR3 length equals 14 residues. The CDR3 DNA reads TGTGCCAGCAGCTTAGATCTCACCACACCGCAGCAGTTCTTC. As protein: CASSLDLTTPQQFF.

This chain uses TRBV20-1 with TRBJ1-6; no reliable D call. V was shortened by 6 bases and J by 7 bases, with 16 bases between the two germline ends. Per the germline V gene, CDR1 is DFQATT and CDR2 is SNEGSKA (reference sequence). The CDR3 spans 14 residues. CDR3 amino acids: CSAPDALLNSPLHF. As DNA, the CDR3 is TGCAGTGCCCCGGACGCACTCCTCAATTCACCCCTCCACTTT.

As DNA, the CDR3 is TGCAGCTCCACCGGGGCCCTGGGGGATACGCAGTATTTT. Translation: CSSTGALGDTQYF. The V and J genes are TRBV29-1 and TRBJ2-3; either TRBD1 or TRBD2 may fit D (5 bases each). The CDR3 extends over 13 amino acids. Trimming stripped 8 bases from V and 6 bases from J, with 18 bases between. Germline V CDR1 and CDR2: SQVTM, ANQGSEA.

This clonotype occurred a few times. The chain links TRBV28 to TRBJ2-3; D unresolved. The CDR3 sequence is 11 residues long. Trimming shortened V by 7 bases and J by 11 bases, and 13 bases separated the two germline ends. Looked up from germline, CDR1 is MDHEN and CDR2 is SYDVKM. In nucleotides, the CDR3 is TGTGCCAGCATTACGAGGTTTAAGCAGTATTTT. It translates to CASITRFKQYF.

This rearrangement joins TRBV7-9 to TRBJ1-6; 8 nucleotides agree with TRBD1. This CDR3 contains 13 residues. Germline assignment: CDR1 SEHNR and CDR2 FQNEAQ (reference sequence). V shed 3 bases and J 8 bases; nucleotides not matched to a gene: 0. This chain's CDR3 is CASSLTGDSPLHF. The CDR3 bases are TGTGCCAGCAGCTTGACAGGGGATTCACCCCTCCACTTT.

The chain joins TRBV6-5 to TRBJ2-7; 8 nucleotides match TRBD2. This CDR3 region has 19 residues. Germline lookup yields CDR1 MNHEY and CDR2 SVGAGI. The J segment lost 4 bases and the V segment lost 2 bases, leaving 19 bases of the junction unmatched. CDR3 in amino acids: CASSYRNQITAGVSYEQYF. The DNA of the CDR3 is TGTGCCAGCAGTTACCGAAATCAAATCACAGCGGGAGTAAGTTACGAGCAGTACTTC.

Notes on this clonotype: The conserved phenylalanine or tryptophan is not found at the CDR3 terminus, so this likely reflects a read error. It is unclear where the CDR3 begins or ends on the DNA, so no DNA is shown, and the CDR3 is as TCRdb lists it. CDR3 amino acids: CASSQDVGQGALGYTFGS. This chain uses TRBV4-3 with TRBJ2-7; the D call of TRBD1 is as the table states it, not checked on the DNA. CDR1 is LGHNA, CDR2 YSLEER, per germline. The CDR3 spans 18 amino acids, including both terminal residues.

This clonotype was found a few times. The chain links TRBV20-1 to TRBJ1-2; 7 nucleotides line up with TRBD1. Per the germline V gene, CDR1 is DFQATT and CDR2 is SNEGSKA (reference sequence). V was pared by 1 base and J by 7 bases, with 9 bases of the junction left unmatched. The CDR3 covers 14 residues. The CDR3 protein is CSARVRFQGGGYTF. For the CDR3, the DNA is TGCAGTGCTAGAGTGAGGTTCCAGGGGGGTGGCTACACCTTC.

V usage is TRBV5-6 and J usage is TRBJ2-6; 8 bases fit TRBD1. V lost 0 bases and J lost 2; bases outside the gene matches: 4. Per the germline V gene, CDR1 is SGHDT and CDR2 is YYEEEE. The CDR3 covers 17 residues. The CDR3 protein is CASSLDRGVTGANVLTF. The DNA for the CDR3 is TGTGCCAGCAGCTTGGACAGGGGGGTAACTGGGGCCAACGTCCTGACTTTC. Filled out from reference TRBV5-6 and TRBJ2-6, the complete variable domain reads DAGVTQSPTHLIKTRGQQVTLRCSPKSGHDTVSWYQQALGQGPQFIFQYYEEEERQRGNFPDRFSGHQFPNYSSELNVNALLLGDSALYLCASSLDRGVTGANVLTFGAGSRLTVL.

This clonotype was recorded at least ten times. This chain's CDR3 is CASSLGQGEAFF. The CDR3 nucleotides are TGTGCCAGCAGCTTAGGGCAGGGAGAAGCTTTCTTT. The rearrangement links TRBV11-2 to TRBJ1-1, with D perhaps TRBD1 (5 bases). Looked up from germline, CDR1 is SGHAT and CDR2 is FQNNGV. Trimming took 1 base from V and 8 from J, leaving 8 bases between them. This CDR3 comprises 12 residues.

The chain has TRBV3-1 and TRBJ1-2; D is uncertain. Germline lookup yields CDR1 LGHDT and CDR2 YNNKEL (reference sequence). The CDR3 contains 13 residues. Trimming shortened V by 6 bases and J by 0 bases, and 8 bases separated the two germline ends. CDR3 nucleotide sequence: TGTGCCAGCAGATCGACATCTAACTATGGCTACACCTTC. It specifies CASRSTSNYGYTF. The variable domain in full, completed from reference TRBV3-1 and TRBJ1-2, reads DTAVSQTPKYLVTQMGNDKSIKCEQNLGHDTMYWYKQDSKKFLKIMFSYNNKELIINETVPNRFSPKSPDKAHLNLHINSLELGDSAVYFCASRSTSNYGYTFGSGTRLTVV.